Following are 3 T cell receptor beta chains from one sample sequenced in a study of blood T cell repertoires in COVID-19. Method: immunoSEQ multiplex PCR; TCRdb's copy keeps in-frame clones and lacks some. Of around 300,000 clones in the sample, more than 85% were seen once. Sequenced input: peripheral blood. These receptors were collected from a young woman with COVID-19, enrolled during active disease.

There are a few counts of this clone. This chain uses TRBV5-4 with TRBJ1-3, with D possibly TRBD1 on 6 matching bases. The CDR3 totals 14 residues. Trimming shortened V by 0 bases and J by 2 bases, and 6 bases separated the two germline ends. Germline CDR1 SGHNT, CDR2 YYREEE (reference sequence). For the CDR3, the DNA is TGTGCCAGCAGCTTGGACAGGGCTGGAAACACCATATATTTT. As protein: CASSLDRAGNTIYF.

This chain uses TRBV28 with TRBJ1-2; weak D call: TRBD1 (5 bases). The ends were cut back, 6 bases at V and 6 bases at J, with 17 bases in the middle. Germline V CDR1 and CDR2: MDHEN, SYDVKM. The CDR3 has 14 residues. The CDR3 nucleotides are TGTGCCAGCAGAAAACAGTGGGGCCTTAATGGCTACACCTTC. Its protein is CASRKQWGLNGYTF.

This chain links TRBV2 with TRBJ1-1; TRBD1 agrees at 7 bases. The CDR3 covers 13 residues. Trimming took 7 bases from V and 7 from J; bases not matched to a gene: 9. Germline values: CDR1 SNHLY, CDR2 FYNNEI. CDR3 nucleotides: TGTGCCAGCAAGAACAGGGGATCCGTTGAAGCTTTCTTT. Its translation is CASKNRGSVEAFF.